The 24 T cell receptor beta chains below all came from one sample that was sequenced in a study of cytomegalovirus exposure and HLA in healthy donors (dated by TCRdb to about 2017). The library came from the immunoSEQ multiplex PCR assay. The multiplex PCR relied on a mix of 60 forward primers for TCR Vbeta segments and 13 reverse primers for TCR Jbeta segments. As stored in TCRdb, this immuneACCESS dataset retains in-frame rearrangements with V and J assigned. A fraction of the clones does not appear; measured against another copy, unresolved V genes explain less than half of the discrepancy, and the remainder lacks a known reason. The table for this sample shows over 120,000 clones. The ten largest make up 0.8% to 1% of the sample. Sample: PBMCs. These receptor sequences come from a male donor in good health and CMV-seronegative.

This chain joins TRBV25-1 and TRBJ2-1; D gene unclear. The CDR3 consists of 13 residues. V lost 5 bases and J lost 5, with 10 bases in between. CDR1 and CDR2 (germline): MGHDK, SYGVNS. Written as DNA, the CDR3 is TGTGCCAGCAGTTATCTCCCCGACAATGAGCAGTTCTTC. It codes for CASSYLPDNEQFF. Complete variable domain (other parts from reference TRBV25-1 and TRBJ2-1): EADIYQTPRYLVIGTGKKITLECSQTMGHDKMYWYQQDPGMELHLIHYSYGVNSTEKGDLSSESTVSRIRTEHFPLTLESARPSHTSQYLCASSYLPDNEQFFGPGTRLTVL.

The chain combines TRBV4-1 with TRBJ2-1; D unresolved. The V gene lost 8 bases and the J gene lost 5 bases, with 16 bases spanning the gap. The germline gives CDR1 MGHRA, CDR2 YSYEKL. This CDR3 has 14 residues. The CDR3 region has the DNA TGCGCCAGCGGCCGCCCGGGTCTGGACAATGAGCAGTTCTTC. Its translation is CASGRPGLDNEQFF.

The chain links TRBV11-2 to TRBJ1-2; no firm D call. Germline lookup yields CDR1 SGHAT and CDR2 FQNNGV. The CDR3 consists of 15 residues. V lost 5 bases to trimming and J lost 1 base, with 14 bases between them. DNA of the CDR3: TGTGCCAGCAGCAACCATGAGGCGGGTAACTATGGCTACACCTTC. Its translation: CASSNHEAGNYGYTF.

CDR3 sequence (DNA): TGTGCCTGCGGGAGGAGTAGCGCCTTCACAGATACGCAGTATTTT. It codes for CACGRSSAFTDTQYF. V is TRBV30 and J is TRBJ2-3; 7 bases line up with TRBD2. Unmatched junction bases numbered 11, after V lost 6 bases and J lost 2 bases. The germline CDR1 and CDR2 sequences are GTSNPN and SVGIG (reference sequence). CDR3 length equals 15 residues.

The chain carries TRBV7-2 and TRBJ2-5; TRBD2 matches at 9 bases. There are 15 residues in the CDR3. Germline V gives CDR1 SGHTA, CDR2 FQGNSA. V dropped 1 base and J dropped 5; count of bases not matched to a gene: 5. The CDR3 region has the DNA TGTGCCAGCAGCTTAGGCGGGGGGGCCGGTGAGACCCAGTACTTC. Protein sequence: CASSLGGGAGETQYF.

The gene calls are TRBV11-2 and TRBJ1-1; D is unresolved. Germline lookup yields CDR1 SGHAT and CDR2 FQNNGV. Trimming took 1 base from V and 7 from J, leaving 7 bases between them. The CDR3 totals 12 residues. CDR3 sequence: CASSLVQVEAFF. The CDR3 region has the DNA TGTGCCAGCAGCTTAGTTCAGGTTGAAGCTTTCTTT.

The chain is built from TRBV14 and TRBJ2-7, with D possibly being TRBD2 (5 bases). The germline V and J ends were trimmed by 5 bases and 3 bases, with 20 bases remaining between them. The germline V gene encodes CDR1 SGHDN and CDR2 FVKESK. The CDR3 is 16 residues long. The CDR3 DNA sequence: TGTGCCAGCAGCAAAAGCCTCAGGACTCTAGACTACGAGCAGTACTTC. Protein product: CASSKSLRTLDYEQYF.

The rearrangement links TRBV11-2 to TRBJ1-1; TRBD1 matches 8 bases. CDR1 and CDR2 from the germline V gene are SGHAT and FQNNGV. Trimming took 4 bases from V and 8 from J; bases not matched to a gene: 15. The CDR3 contains 16 residues. CDR3 coding DNA: TGTGCCAGCAGCTGGCCCAGGACAGGGTCGTTTACCGAAGCTTTCTTT. Its translation: CASSWPRTGSFTEAFF.

The chain is built from TRBV9 and TRBJ2-3; 13 nucleotides line up with TRBD2. The CDR3 spans 16 residues. V lost 0 bases, J lost 4 bases, and 2 bases stayed unmatched. Germline V gene lookup returns CDR1 SGDLS and CDR2 YYNGEE. The CDR3 here is CASSVAGTSGADTQYF. The CDR3 DNA reads TGTGCCAGCAGCGTAGCCGGGACTAGCGGGGCAGATACGCAGTATTTT.

This rearrangement joins TRBV4-2 to TRBJ2-2, with 7 bases fitting TRBD1. J gave up 6 bases and V 5 bases, and 15 bases lay outside the gene matches. This CDR3 has 17 amino acids. CDR1 is LGHNA and CDR2 is YNFKEQ in the germline V gene. CDR3 bases: TGTGCCAGCAGCGCTTCAACAGGGGTTCTAAGTGCCGGGGAGCTGTTTTTT. This codes for CASSASTGVLSAGELFF.

The gene calls are TRBV21-1 and TRBJ1-2. TRBV21-1 is a known pseudogene. The CDR3 consists of 12 residues. Here the CDR3 reads CAISGVTGGYTF. Written as DNA, the CDR3 is TGTGCCATCAGTGGAGTTACTGGGGGCTACACCTTC.

CDR3 amino acids: CATTTPPKGRFTEAFF. CDR3 nucleotides: TGTGCCACCACCACCCCCCCGAAGGGGAGGTTCACTGAAGCTTTCTTT. The chain links TRBV19 to TRBJ1-1; possible D gene TRBD1, 5 bases. The CDR3 has 16 amino acids. Between the trimmed V and J ends, which lost 10 bases and 4 bases, there was a span of 25 bases. Germline V gene data show CDR1 as LNHDA and CDR2 as SQIVND (reference sequence).

This chain joins TRBV11-2 and TRBJ2-6; 9 nucleotides match TRBD1. V was clipped by 8 bases and J by 1 base; unmatched bases: 3. The germline gives CDR1 SGHAT, CDR2 FQNNGV. CDR3 length: 15 amino acids. The CDR3 bases are TGTGCCAGCGGGACAGGGCTATCTGGGGCCAACGTCCTGACTTTC. It is translated as CASGTGLSGANVLTF.

The chain combines TRBV27 with TRBJ2-7; no definite D call. CDR1 is MNHEY, CDR2 SMNVEV, per germline (reference sequence). V lost 4 bases to trimming and J lost 1 base, with 2 bases between them. CDR3 length equals 11 residues. The CDR3 sequence: CASSSSYEQYF. In nucleotides, the CDR3 is TGTGCCAGCAGTTCGTCCTACGAGCAGTACTTC.

This chain uses TRBV25-1 with TRBJ1-2; D remains unclear. From germline, CDR1 is MGHDK and CDR2 SYGVNS. This CDR3 is built from 12 residues. Trimming stripped 3 bases from V and 4 bases from J, with 6 bases between. The CDR3 nucleotides read TGTGCCAGCAGTGACATGGCCTATGGCTACACCTTC. As protein: CASSDMAYGYTF.

The V and J genes are TRBV5-6 and TRBJ2-2, with D uncertain. Germline V gives CDR1 SGHDT, CDR2 YYEEEE. The CDR3 is made up of 13 amino acids. Trimming removed 3 bases at V and 8 bases at J, with 11 bases between. Here the CDR3 DNA reads TGTGCCAGCAGCTCTGGCCCCCCAGGGGAGCTGTTTTTT. This translates into CASSSGPPGELFF.

On this clone: At the DNA level, this CDR3 is encoded by other sequences in the same sample as well. CDR3 residues: CASSPRGYEQYF. In DNA form, the CDR3 reads TGTGCCAGCAGCCCCCGGGGCTACGAGCAGTACTTC. The chain links TRBV7-9 to TRBJ2-7, with D possibly TRBD2 on 5 matching bases. Germline values: CDR1 SEHNR, CDR2 FQNEAQ (reference sequence). The length of the CDR3 is 12 residues. V gave up 5 bases and J gave up 3 bases, with 8 bases separating them.

This sequence joins TRBV6-5 and TRBJ1-1; D is uncertain. The V and J ends lost 5 bases and 6 bases respectively, with 13 bases between them. The CDR3 contains 13 residues. Germline CDR1 is MNHEY and CDR2 is SVGAGI. CDR3 in DNA: TGTGCCAGCAGTGCCTCCGGGAGTCCTGAAGCTTTCTTT. This gives the protein CASSASGSPEAFF.

The J gene is TRBJ2-3, the V gene TRBV19; 7 bases agree with TRBD2. Germline CDR1 reads LNHDA; CDR2 reads SQIVND (reference sequence). The J segment lost 1 base and the V segment lost 5 bases, leaving 3 bases of the junction unmatched. The length of the CDR3 is 14 residues. CDR3 sequence: CASSLGLGTDTQYF. The CDR3 nucleotides are TGTGCCAGTAGTCTAGGACTAGGCACAGATACGCAGTATTTT.

V gene TRBV7-2 combines with J gene TRBJ2-3; 10 bases line up with TRBD2. Germline assignment: CDR1 SGHTA and CDR2 FQGNSA. With 5 bases clipped from V and 1 base from J, the junction kept 6 bases outside the gene matches. This CDR3 is built from 16 residues. Here the CDR3 reads CASSQSGGAGTDTQYF. The DNA of the CDR3 is TGTGCCAGCAGCCAAAGCGGGGGGGCCGGCACAGATACGCAGTATTTT.

The chain carries TRBV27 and TRBJ2-1; TRBD1 might be the D (5 bases). With 2 bases removed from V and 6 bases from J, the gap between germline ends came to 8 bases. The CDR3 is 13 amino acids. The germline CDR1 and CDR2 sequences are MNHEY and SMNVEV (reference sequence). The CDR3 bases are TGTGCCAGCAGTTTAGATCAGGGCAATGAGCAGTTCTTC. Amino acid sequence: CASSLDQGNEQFF.

V gene TRBV7-9 combines with J gene TRBJ1-4, with TRBD1 matching 7 bases. The CDR3 is 14 amino acids. Unmatched junction bases numbered 6, after V lost 3 bases and J lost 8 bases. CDR1 is SEHNR and CDR2 is FQNEAQ in the germline V gene (reference sequence). The DNA for the CDR3 is TGTGCCAGCAGCTTCGAGGGGGCGACGGAAAAACTGTTTTTT. It specifies CASSFEGATEKLFF.

V is TRBV7-6 and J is TRBJ2-1, with TRBD1 matching over 10 bases. The junction had 9 bases not matched to a gene; V was cut back by 4 bases and J by 9 bases. This CDR3 spans 15 amino acids. CDR1 and CDR2 (germline): SGHVS, FNYEAQ. The CDR3 protein is CASSSGDRGSGEQFF. CDR3 coding DNA: TGTGCCAGCAGCTCCGGGGACAGGGGAAGTGGTGAGCAGTTCTTC.

The chain employs TRBV6-4 and TRBJ1-1; 8 positions match TRBD1. V lost 3 bases, J lost 8 bases, and 5 bases stayed unmatched. The CDR3 is made up of 13 amino acids. Germline CDR1 and CDR2: MRHNA and SNTAGT. The chain's CDR3 is CASSESRTGEAFF. CDR3 nucleotide sequence: TGTGCCAGCAGTGAAAGTCGGACAGGGGAAGCTTTCTTT.